This TCR beta chain originates from a study of technical replicates of blood from several donors (dated 2017 in TCRdb). In the case of this clone: The antigen this receptor binds is unknown. Base qualities are not at hand, and no much larger clone is one base apart.

As encoded in the germline V gene (reference sequence), CDR1 is LNHDA while CDR2 is SQIVND. From the cysteine through the phenylalanine, the CDR3 covers 19 amino acids. The entry retains the CDR3 DNA only, 57 bases that are in frame from base 1. Trimming accounts for 2 bases at V and 5 bases at J, while the number of junction bases matched to no gene is 19. Receptors were amplified or captured by the immunoSEQ multiplex PCR assay. Entries here come from immuneACCESS through TCRdb and include only in-frame sequences with V and J called. Some clones fail to appear in such tables; in the studies checked, an unresolved V gene covers under half of the shortfall, and the cause of the remainder is unknown. The sample profile shows under 95,000 clones; roughly 94% of them were found once. 0.2% to 0.3% of the sample is held by the ten biggest clonotypes.

The sample consisted of T cells isolated from PBMCs. The source of this sequence is a human donor in good health. The V and J genes are TRBV19 and TRBJ2-7, and 9 junction bases match TRBD1. In nucleotides, the sequence is TGTGCCAGTAGTATATGGAGGATACAAGATAGGGACAGGGCGGACGAGCAGTACTTC. Translated, this is CASSIWRIQDRDRADEQYF.